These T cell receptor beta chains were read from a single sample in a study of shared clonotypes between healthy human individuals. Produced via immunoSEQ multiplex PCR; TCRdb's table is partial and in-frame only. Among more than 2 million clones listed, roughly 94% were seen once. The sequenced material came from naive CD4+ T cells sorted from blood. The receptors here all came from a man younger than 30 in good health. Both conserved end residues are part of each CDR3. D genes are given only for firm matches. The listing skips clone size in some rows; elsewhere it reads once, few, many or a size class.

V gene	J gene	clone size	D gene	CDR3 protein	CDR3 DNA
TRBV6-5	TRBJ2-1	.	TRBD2	CASSYVSSGRNNEQFF	TGTGCCAGCAGTTACGTTAGCAGCGGGAGGAACAATGAGCAGTTCTTC
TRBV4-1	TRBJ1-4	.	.	CASSQEKEELFF	TGCGCCAGCAGCCAAGAGAAGGAGGAACTGTTTTTT
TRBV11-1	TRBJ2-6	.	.	CASSLLGGNSGANVLTF	TGTGCCAGCAGCTTGTTAGGGGGGAACTCTGGGGCCAACGTCCTGACTTTC
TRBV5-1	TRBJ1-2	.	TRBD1	CASSLGDRSNYGYTF	TGCGCCAGCAGCTTAGGGGACAGGTCTAACTATGGCTACACCTTC
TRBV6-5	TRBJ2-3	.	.	CASSYPPCTDTQYF	TGTGCCAGCAGTTACCCCCCATGCACAGATACGCAGTATTTT
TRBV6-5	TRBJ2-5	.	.	CASSYLQGRETQYF	TGTGCCAGCAGTTACCTTCAGGGGAGAGAGACCCAGTACTTC
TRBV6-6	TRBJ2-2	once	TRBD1	CASSYFGQGDTGELFF	TGTGCCAGCAGTTATTTTGGACAGGGGGACACCGGGGAGCTGTTTTTT
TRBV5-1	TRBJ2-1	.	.	CASSLGTGIDEQFF	TGCGCCAGCAGCTTGGGAACAGGGATAGATGAGCAGTTCTTC
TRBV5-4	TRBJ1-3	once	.	CASSLAGTSNSGNTIYF	TGTGCCAGCAGCTTGGCCGGTACCAGCAACTCTGGAAACACCATATATTTT
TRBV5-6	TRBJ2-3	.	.	CASSRRGVADTQYF	TGTGCCAGCAGCCGGAGAGGGGTGGCAGATACGCAGTATTTT
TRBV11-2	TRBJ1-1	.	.	CASSLWAGTNTEAFF	TGTGCCAGCAGCTTATGGGCAGGGACCAACACTGAAGCTTTCTTT
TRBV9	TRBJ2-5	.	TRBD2	CASTRAGGLRETQYF	TGTGCCAGCACCCGAGCGGGAGGGCTTCGGGAGACCCAGTACTTC
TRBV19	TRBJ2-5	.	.	CASSIRADLQETQYF	TGTGCCAGTAGTATCCGAGCGGACCTCCAAGAGACCCAGTACTTC
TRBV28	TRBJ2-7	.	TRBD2	CASSLPGLAGGVYEQYF	TGTGCCAGCAGTTTACCGGGACTAGCGGGAGGTGTCTACGAGCAGTACTTC
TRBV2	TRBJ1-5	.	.	CASSLEGRPQHF	TGTGCCAGCAGTCTGGAGGGGAGGCCCCAGCATTTT
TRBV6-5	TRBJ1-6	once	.	CASTTGLGSPLHF	TGTGCCAGCACCACAGGGTTGGGATCACCCCTCCACTTT
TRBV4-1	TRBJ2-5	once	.	CASSHDTGIAQYF	TGCGCCAGCAGCCATGATACAGGGATAGCCCAGTACTTC
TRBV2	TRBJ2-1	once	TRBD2	CASSGGLAGGDEQFF	TGTGCCAGCAGTGGGGGACTAGCGGGAGGAGATGAGCAGTTCTTC
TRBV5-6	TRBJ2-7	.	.	CASSLMGRQSSYEQYF	TGTGCCAGCAGCTTGATGGGACGCCAGAGCTCCTACGAGCAGTACTTC
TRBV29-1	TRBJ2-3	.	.	CSLIPSVHAIDTQYF	TGCAGCCTCATCCCCTCAGTCCACGCCATAGATACGCAGTATTTT
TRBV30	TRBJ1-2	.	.	CAWGEYYGYTF	TGTGCCTGGGGGGAATACTATGGCTACACCTTC
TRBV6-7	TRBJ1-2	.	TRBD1	CASRDLTGDYGYTF	TGTGCCAGCAGGGACCTGACAGGGGACTATGGCTACACCTTC